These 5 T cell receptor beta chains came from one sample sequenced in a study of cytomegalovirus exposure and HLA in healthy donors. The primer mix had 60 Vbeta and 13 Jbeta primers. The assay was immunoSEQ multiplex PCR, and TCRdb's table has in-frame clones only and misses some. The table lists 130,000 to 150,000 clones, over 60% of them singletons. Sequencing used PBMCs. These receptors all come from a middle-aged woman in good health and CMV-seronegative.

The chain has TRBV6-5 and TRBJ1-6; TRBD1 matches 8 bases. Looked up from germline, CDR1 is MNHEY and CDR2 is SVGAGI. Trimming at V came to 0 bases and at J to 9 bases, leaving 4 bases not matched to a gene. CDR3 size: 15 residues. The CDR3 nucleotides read TGTGCCAGCAGTTACTCGGGTGACAGGGGTTCACCCCTCCACTTT. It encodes CASSYSGDRGSPLHF.

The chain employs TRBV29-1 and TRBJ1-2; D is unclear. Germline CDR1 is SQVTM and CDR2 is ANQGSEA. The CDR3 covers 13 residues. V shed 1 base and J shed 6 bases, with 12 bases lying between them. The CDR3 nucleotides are TGCAGCGTTGAAGTCTGGACGGGAGATGGCTACACCTTC. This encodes CSVEVWTGDGYTF.

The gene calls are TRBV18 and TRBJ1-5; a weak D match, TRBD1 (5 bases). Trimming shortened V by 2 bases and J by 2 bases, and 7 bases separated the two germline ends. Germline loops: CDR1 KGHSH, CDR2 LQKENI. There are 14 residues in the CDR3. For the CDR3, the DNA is TGTGCCAGCTCACCAGGGGCAGGCAATCAGCCCCAGCATTTT. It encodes CASSPGAGNQPQHF.

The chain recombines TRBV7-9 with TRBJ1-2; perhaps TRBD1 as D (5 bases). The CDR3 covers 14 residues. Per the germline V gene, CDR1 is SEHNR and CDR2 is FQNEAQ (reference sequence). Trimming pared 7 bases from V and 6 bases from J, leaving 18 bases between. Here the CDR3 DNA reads TGTGCCAGCACCCGACAGAGATTAACCGATGGCTACACCTTC. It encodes CASTRQRLTDGYTF.

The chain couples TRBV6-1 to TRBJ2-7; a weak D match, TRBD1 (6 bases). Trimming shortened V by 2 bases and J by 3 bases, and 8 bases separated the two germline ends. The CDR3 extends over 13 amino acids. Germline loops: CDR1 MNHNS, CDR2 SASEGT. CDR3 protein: CASSETDSYEQYF. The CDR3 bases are TGTGCCAGCAGTGAAACGGACAGCTACGAGCAGTACTTC.